These 21 T cell receptor beta chains were all obtained from the same sample, sequenced in a study of beta chain features in type 1 diabetes. Broader study findings: Type 1 diabetes patients showed a moderate but significant shortening of TCRB CDR3s in all four CD4+ subsets.

Expressed TCRB transcripts were sequenced, since all the RNA that had been isolated was reverse transcribed. Clones were sequenced by immunoSEQ multiplex PCR, and TCRdb holds only the in-frame ones, with some missing. The top ten clones hold under 0.55% of a sample with roughly 160,000 clones, 7.5% to 8.5% of them seen once. Their cognate antigens are unknown. The sample was central memory CD4+ T cells from blood. The receptors here all came from a man younger than 35 with type 1 diabetes.

The rearrangement joins TRBV4-2 to TRBJ1-1, with D uncertain. CDR3 length: 14 residues. V shed 0 bases and J shed 1 base, with 6 bases lying between them. The germline V gene has CDR1 LGHNA and CDR2 YNFKEQ. CDR3 DNA sequence: TGTGCCAGCAGCCAAGAGGCGGGGAACACTGAAGCTTTCTTT. Its protein product is CASSQEAGNTEAFF.

This clone was counted a few times. The rearrangement joins TRBV6-6 to TRBJ2-2, with a possible D match to TRBD2 (6 bases). Trimming cost V 2 bases and J 7 bases, with 11 bases left between them. CDR3 size: 14 residues. Germline CDR1 MNHNY, CDR2 SVGAGI (reference sequence). The DNA for the CDR3 is TGTGCCAGCAGTTACACCGGGGGTGGCGGGGAGCTGTTTTTT. This encodes CASSYTGGGGELFF.

There are a few counts of this clone. This chain joins TRBV7-2 and TRBJ2-5; TRBD2 might be the D (6 bases). CDR3 length: 15 amino acids. The germline V and J ends were trimmed by 5 bases and 3 bases, with 16 bases remaining between them. CDR1 is SGHTA and CDR2 is FQGNSA in the germline V gene. CDR3 amino acids: CASSPRREREETQYF. DNA for the CDR3: TGTGCCAGCAGCCCCCGTCGGGAGAGGGAAGAGACCCAGTACTTC.

This chain connects TRBV6-5 to TRBJ1-6; a weak D match, TRBD1 (5 bases). Per germline, CDR1 MNHEY and CDR2 SVGAGI. Deletions cut 5 bases from V and 10 bases from J, with 18 bases between. The CDR3 runs 15 residues. The CDR3 loop is CASSRPGLGGSPLHF. CDR3 in DNA: TGTGCCAGCAGTCGCCCGGGACTCGGAGGATCACCCCTCCACTTT.

This chain links TRBV7-9 with TRBJ2-5, with D hard to call. The CDR3 is 14 amino acids. V was cut by 5 bases and J by 2 bases, with 12 bases left in between. Looked up from germline, CDR1 is SEHNR and CDR2 is FQNEAQ (reference sequence). The CDR3 bases are TGTGCCAGCAGCGTCCAGGTTCTACAAGAGACCCAGTACTTC. Protein sequence: CASSVQVLQETQYF.

A few counts support this clone. V and J are TRBV27 and TRBJ2-7; TRBD2 aligns across 11 bases. The CDR3 loop spans 15 amino acids. J gave up 4 bases and V 2 bases, and 4 bases lay outside the gene matches. The germline V gene has CDR1 MNHEY and CDR2 SMNVEV (reference sequence). CDR3 in DNA: TGTGCCAGCAGTTTAAAGTCTAGCGGGGGGTACGAGCAGTACTTC. It encodes CASSLKSSGGYEQYF.

The rearrangement joins TRBV10-3 to TRBJ2-7, with a tentative D call TRBD2 (5 bases). Trimming removed 6 bases from V and 5 bases from J, with 20 bases in between. The CDR3 is 15 residues long. Germline V gene data show CDR1 as ENHRY and CDR2 as SYGVKD. The CDR3 nucleotides are TGTGCCATCAGGGGAGACCTGTACTCGGTGGACGAGCAGTACTTC. This translates into CAIRGDLYSVDEQYF.

The chain has TRBV18 and TRBJ1-6; D not resolved. Germline-derived CDR1 and CDR2 are KGHSH and LQKENI. The CDR3 totals 15 residues. V was shortened by 2 bases and J by 9 bases, with 14 bases between the two germline ends. CDR3 bases: TGTGCCAGCTCACCAACGAAACGGAACAGTTCACCCCTCCACTTT. It specifies CASSPTKRNSSPLHF.

This clone appeared a few times. The CDR3 coding sequence is TGTGCCAGCAGTCAAGTGGGGGGTAGGCAGCCCCAGCATTTT. Protein: CASSQVGGRQPQHF. This sequence joins TRBV27 and TRBJ1-5; a possible D gene is TRBD1 (5 bases). Germline CDR1 MNHEY, CDR2 SMNVEV (reference sequence). V dropped 5 bases and J dropped 7 bases, with 15 bases sitting between them. This CDR3 region has 14 residues.

This clone has more than one count but fewer than ten. This chain uses TRBV2 with TRBJ2-2; D gene ambiguous. V was clipped by 2 bases and J by 9 bases, with 7 bases between them. Germline CDR1 and CDR2: SNHLY and FYNNEI. The CDR3 length is 12 residues. The CDR3: CASSEHTRELFF. CDR3 coding DNA: TGTGCCAGCAGTGAACACACGAGGGAGCTGTTTTTT.

This clone was recorded at least ten times. This sequence joins TRBV27 and TRBJ2-5; 13 nucleotides agree with TRBD2. The ends lost 8 bases at V and 2 bases at J; junction bases unmatched: 5. From germline, CDR1 is MNHEY and CDR2 SMNVEV (reference sequence). The CDR3 runs to 15 residues. The CDR3 bases are TGTGCCAGCTCGGGACTAGCGGGGAAGCAAGAGACCCAGTACTTC. Translation: CASSGLAGKQETQYF.

This clone has only a few counts. J is TRBJ2-2 and V is TRBV29-1; D possibly corresponds to TRBD2 (5 bases). CDR1 is SQVTM, CDR2 ANQGSEA, per germline. The ends were cut back, 4 bases at V and 5 bases at J, with 14 bases in the middle. CDR3 length equals 14 residues. The CDR3: CSVGTGKGTGELFF. The CDR3 DNA is TGCAGCGTTGGTACGGGGAAGGGAACCGGGGAGCTGTTTTTT.

This clone turned up a few times. V usage is TRBV30 and J usage is TRBJ2-5; perhaps TRBD2 as D (6 bases). The V end was cut by 0 bases, the J end by 6 bases, with 11 bases between. CDR3 length: 13 residues. Germline CDR1 and CDR2: GTSNPN and SVGIG (reference sequence). The CDR3, as DNA: TGTGCCTGGAGTGTACGGGCGGGAAAGACCCAGTACTTC. As protein: CAWSVRAGKTQYF.

This clone appeared a few times. Within the sample, other DNA sequences also encode this same CDR3. CDR3 DNA sequence: TGTGCCAGCAGCTCAACAGATACGCAGTATTTT. Protein sequence: CASSSTDTQYF. The J gene is TRBJ2-3, the V gene TRBV7-9, with D unclear. Trimming took 4 bases from V and 3 from J, leaving 2 bases between them. This CDR3 spans 11 amino acids. Germline assignment: CDR1 SEHNR and CDR2 FQNEAQ (reference sequence).

This clone was seen a few times. This chain links TRBV9 with TRBJ2-7; 10 nucleotides line up with TRBD2. This CDR3 is 15 amino acids long. The germline V gene encodes CDR1 SGDLS and CDR2 YYNGEE. V was clipped by 3 bases and J by 4 bases; unmatched bases: 7. Here the CDR3 reads CASSAAGTSAYEQYF. The CDR3 coding sequence is TGTGCCAGCAGCGCAGCCGGGACTAGCGCGTACGAGCAGTACTTC.

With respect to this clone: Other DNA sequences in the same sample also yield this CDR3. The chain links TRBV5-4 to TRBJ1-2; D is uncertain. The germline V gene encodes CDR1 SGHNT and CDR2 YYREEE (reference sequence). The CDR3 extends over 14 amino acids. V was shortened by 0 bases and J by 3 bases, with 9 bases between the two germline ends. The CDR3 DNA reads TGTGCCAGCAGCTTGGTTGGGCGCGACTATGGCTACACCTTC. This translates into CASSLVGRDYGYTF.

This clone was found a few times. The chain combines TRBV5-1 with TRBJ2-3; tentative D call: TRBD2 (6 bases). Trimming removed 2 bases at V and 0 bases at J, with 10 bases between. This CDR3 region has 15 residues. Germline CDR1 is SGHRS and CDR2 is YFSETQ. CDR3 sequence: CASSFSGASTDTQYF. CDR3 nucleotide sequence: TGCGCCAGCAGCTTCTCGGGAGCTAGCACAGATACGCAGTATTTT.

The CDR3 here is CASSADRVSYEQYF. The DNA of the CDR3 is TGTGCCAGCAGCGCCGACAGGGTAAGCTACGAGCAGTACTTC. The genes are TRBV9 and TRBJ2-7; 7 bases fit TRBD1. Trimming removed 3 bases from V and 3 bases from J; junction bases left unmatched: 6. The CDR3 covers 14 residues. CDR1 is SGDLS and CDR2 is YYNGEE in the germline V gene.

This rearrangement joins TRBV4-2 to TRBJ2-1, with 12 bases fitting TRBD2. J lost 10 bases, V lost 2 bases, and 6 bases had no gene match. CDR1 and CDR2 from the germline V gene are LGHNA and YNFKEQ. The CDR3 runs 15 residues. This chain's CDR3 is CASSQLAGGAVEQFF. The DNA for the CDR3 is TGTGCCAGCAGCCAACTAGCGGGAGGGGCCGTCGAGCAGTTCTTC.

The chain employs TRBV29-1 and TRBJ2-5; D is possibly TRBD1 (6 bases). The germline gives CDR1 SQVTM, CDR2 ANQGSEA. V was trimmed by 5 bases and J by 5 bases, leaving 12 bases between them. CDR3 size: 12 residues. CDR3 amino acids: CSVPTGRETQYF. The CDR3 DNA reads TGCAGCGTTCCGACAGGACGGGAGACCCAGTACTTC. Together with reference TRBV29-1 and TRBJ2-5, the CDR3 gives the full variable domain: SAVISQKPSRDICQRGTSLTIQCQVDSQVTMMFWYRQQPGQSLTLIATANQGSEATYESGFVIDKFPISRPNLTFSTLTVSNMSPEDSSIYLCSVPTGRETQYFGPGTRLLVL.

The CDR3 DNA is TGTGCCAGCAGAGTACAGGGTGATCAGCCCCAGCATTTT. This sequence encodes CASRVQGDQPQHF. J is TRBJ1-5 and V is TRBV2, with a weak D call TRBD1 (6 bases). The CDR3 has 13 amino acids. V dropped 6 bases and J dropped 5 bases, with 11 bases sitting between them. In germline, CDR1 is SNHLY, CDR2 FYNNEI.